The 30 T cell receptor beta chains given below trace back to one sample, sequenced in a study of blood T cells in healthy people across ages. The use of a sample-barcoded 5' primer and a J-beta primer mix characterized a second PCR of roughly 6 to 12 cycles. TCRdb re-analysed the 5' RACE reads in MiXCR, keeping a single row per CDR3 protein. The sample has some 920,000 distinct CDR3 sequences, approximately 50% seen once. Input material: blood. The origin of the receptors is a woman in her fifties or sixties in good health.

J is TRBJ2-1 and V is TRBV20-1; a possible D gene is TRBD2 (5 bases). Trimming left V 2 bases short and J 10 bases short, with 24 bases between. The CDR3 has 16 residues. CDR1 and CDR2 (germline): DFQATT, SNEGSKA (reference sequence). CDR3: CSARPLGGGRSYEQFF. The CDR3 DNA follows: TGCAGTGCTAGACCCTTGGGTGGAGGCCGCTCCTACGAGCAGTTCTTC.

V and J are TRBV11-2 and TRBJ2-3; D may be TRBD1 or TRBD2 (5 bases each). V was shortened by 7 bases and J by 4 bases, with 18 bases between the two germline ends. Germline loops: CDR1 SGHAT, CDR2 FQNNGV. The CDR3 consists of 15 residues. DNA for the CDR3: TGTGCCAGCACTCTCTGGGGGAGTGGTGCAGATACGCAGTATTTT. Its translation: CASTLWGSGADTQYF.

The rearrangement joins TRBV28 to TRBJ2-7; no definite D call. V shed 5 bases and J shed 8 bases, with 10 bases lying between them. Germline values: CDR1 MDHEN, CDR2 SYDVKM. This CDR3 is 11 amino acids long. CDR3 nucleotides: TGTGCCAGCAGTGTCCCTGCCCAGCAGTACTTC. Residues: CASSVPAQQYF.

This clonotype was counted between two and nine times. The V call is TRBV12-3 or TRBV12-4, the J call TRBJ2-1; D is unclear. The V and J ends lost 5 bases and 10 bases respectively, with 9 bases between them. CDR3 length: 11 residues. As DNA, the CDR3 is TGTGCCAGCAGTATCAAAGGGGAGCAGTTCTTC. Translating it yields CASSIKGEQFF.

As to this clonotype: This sequence may be a read error, since a much larger clone differs from it by one base. This rearrangement joins TRBV29-1 to TRBJ2-5; tentatively, D is TRBD1 (6 bases). The CDR3 consists of 14 residues. V was shortened by 6 bases and J by 4 bases, with 18 bases between the two germline ends. The germline V gene has CDR1 SQVTM and CDR2 ANQGSEA. The CDR3 DNA sequence: TGCAGCGTGGACACAGGGATCCCCGGAGAGACCCAGTACTTC. Translation: CSVDTGIPGETQYF.

There are a few counts of this clonotype. V gene TRBV7-2 combines with J gene TRBJ2-7; D is uncertain. Germline V gene sequence: CDR1 SGHTA, CDR2 FQGNSA. This CDR3 has 14 amino acids. Trimming removed 5 bases from V and 0 bases from J, with 11 bases in between. The CDR3 coding sequence is TGTGCCAGCAGCCTGAGAGATTACTCCTACGAGCAGTACTTC. It yields the protein CASSLRDYSYEQYF.

This chain links TRBV28 with TRBJ2-5; D not resolved. CDR1 and CDR2 (germline): MDHEN, SYDVKM. The length of the CDR3 is 14 residues. With 5 bases removed from V and 5 bases from J, the gap between germline ends came to 15 bases. The CDR3 DNA is TGTGCCAGCAGTCCCGGCAACCTCGGGGAGACCCAGTACTTC. Protein: CASSPGNLGETQYF.

To note about this clonotype: Mismatch with germline at one junction end may stem from a read error. The chain links TRBV14 to TRBJ1-1; D is unresolved. In germline, CDR1 is SGHDN, CDR2 FVKESK. The CDR3 is made up of 11 amino acids. CDR3 amino acids: CANSYRSEAFF. CDR3 nucleotides: TGTGCCAACAGCTACCGCTCCGAGGCTTTCTTT.

J is TRBJ1-1 and V is TRBV4-2; D gene ambiguous. The germline V gene has CDR1 LGHNA and CDR2 YNFKEQ. V lost 0 bases, J lost 1 base, and 9 bases lay in between. This CDR3 spans 15 amino acids. As DNA, the CDR3 is TGTGCCAGCAGCCAAGAAGGTCACCGGAACACTGAAGCTTTCTTT. Protein: CASSQEGHRNTEAFF.

The gene calls are TRBV5-6 and TRBJ1-5; 8 nucleotides align to TRBD1. V lost 3 bases to trimming and J lost 9 bases; unmatched junction nucleotides: 11. CDR1 SGHDT and CDR2 YYEEEE come from the germline V gene. The length of the CDR3 is 15 residues. DNA of the CDR3: TGTGCCAGCAGCTCCGGGACAGGCGTGGTGTGGCCCCAGCATTTT. Its translation is CASSSGTGVVWPQHF.

V usage is TRBV5-1 and J usage is TRBJ2-2; 8 bases agree with TRBD1. With V trimmed by 4 bases and J by 3 bases, 8 bases remained unmatched. The CDR3 has 16 amino acids. From germline, CDR1 is SGHRS and CDR2 YFSETQ. The CDR3 region is CASSLDRAVDTGELFF. Here the CDR3 DNA reads TGCGCCAGCAGCCTGGACAGGGCGGTCGACACCGGGGAGCTGTTTTTT.

This sequence joins TRBV12-3 or TRBV12-4 and TRBJ2-5; 10 bases are shared with TRBD1. This CDR3 is built from 15 residues. V dropped 4 bases and J dropped 2; count of bases not matched to a gene: 4. CDR3 in DNA: TGTGCCAGCAGTTCAGGACAGGGGGGACAAGAGACCCAGTACTTC. Amino acid sequence: CASSSGQGGQETQYF.

The V call is TRBV7-9, the J call TRBJ2-7; TRBD1 matches at 7 bases. Germline CDR1 reads SEHNR; CDR2 reads FQNEAQ (reference sequence). V was pared by 5 bases and J by 3 bases, with 10 bases of the junction left unmatched. The CDR3 consists of 15 residues. The CDR3 spells CASSAGTAIYYEQYF. DNA for the CDR3: TGTGCCAGCAGCGCCGGGACAGCGATATACTACGAGCAGTACTTC.

This clonotype was counted a few times. This chain uses TRBV4-1 with TRBJ2-1, with D unresolved. The CDR3 totals 14 residues. Trimming cost V 2 bases and J 3 bases, with 8 bases left between them. CDR1 and CDR2 from the germline V gene are MGHRA and YSYEKL. The CDR3 region has the DNA TGCGCCAGCAGCCAATACAACTACTACAATGAGCAGTTCTTC. This encodes CASSQYNYYNEQFF.

The gene calls are TRBV20-1 and TRBJ2-3; D gene uncertain. From germline, CDR1 is DFQATT and CDR2 SNEGSKA (reference sequence). The V end lost 6 bases, the J end lost 2 bases, and 18 bases lay between the germline ends. This CDR3 comprises 15 residues. CDR3 nucleotides: TGCAGTGCCGAGTGGCAGGCGGCCACCACAGATACGCAGTATTTT. It translates to CSAEWQAATTDTQYF.

The table lists this clonotype with many counts. The V gene is TRBV28, the J gene TRBJ2-7, with D perhaps TRBD2 (6 bases). The V gene's germline CDR1 is MDHEN and CDR2 SYDVKM. The V gene lost 7 bases and the J gene lost 0 bases, with 13 bases spanning the gap. CDR3 length equals 14 residues. In DNA form, the CDR3 reads TGTGCCAGCATTCGGGGGTCAAGCTCCTACGAGCAGTACTTC. This codes for CASIRGSSSYEQYF.

This clonotype has just a few counts. CDR3 bases: TGTGCCAGCAGTTTAGCCGGGACAACTAACGAGCAGTACTTC. It yields the protein CASSLAGTTNEQYF. The rearrangement joins TRBV27 to TRBJ2-7, with D possibly TRBD1 on 6 matching bases. CDR1 and CDR2 (germline): MNHEY, SMNVEV (reference sequence). This CDR3 is 14 amino acids long. Trimming cost V 2 bases and J 5 bases, with 13 bases left between them.

This clonotype has more than one count but fewer than ten. For the CDR3, the DNA is TGCGCCAGCAGCCAAGAGACAGGGGGCCTCGGAAAACTGTTTTTT. This translates into CASSQETGGLGKLFF. The V call is TRBV4-3, the J call TRBJ1-4, with 10 nucleotides matching TRBD1. CDR1 is LGHNA, CDR2 YSLEER, per germline. The CDR3 sequence is 15 residues long. The ends lost 0 bases at V and 10 bases at J; junction bases unmatched: 5.

The chain links TRBV7-9 to TRBJ2-5; D is unclear. V lost 10 bases and J 5 bases, leaving 17 bases between the germline ends. The CDR3 runs to 13 residues. Germline-derived CDR1 and CDR2 are SEHNR and FQNEAQ (reference sequence). The CDR3 region is CATSGKNEETQYF. In DNA, the CDR3 is TGTGCCACCTCGGGCAAAAACGAGGAGACCCAGTACTTC.

Turning to this clonotype: Sequence at one end of the junction differs from germline and may be a read error. The chain combines TRBV4-3 with TRBJ1-2; TRBD1 is a possible D gene (6 bases). The CDR3 is 15 residues long. CDR1 LGHNA and CDR2 YSLEER come from the germline V gene. The CDR3 bases are TGCGCCGGCAGCCAAGAGCGCACAGGGAACTATGGCTACACCTTC. It is translated as CAGSQERTGNYGYTF.

The chain combines TRBV6-5 with TRBJ2-2; unclear D gene. There are 16 residues in the CDR3. The V gene's germline CDR1 is MNHEY and CDR2 SVGAGI. Trimming stripped 0 bases from V and 5 bases from J, with 13 bases between. CDR3: CASSYSSTSGTGELFF. CDR3 nucleotides: TGTGCCAGCAGTTACTCGAGTACTTCTGGGACCGGGGAGCTGTTTTTT.

This rearrangement joins TRBV11-2 to TRBJ2-7; TRBD2 agrees at 10 bases. The length of the CDR3 is 16 residues. After removal of 5 bases from V and 4 bases from J, the junction contained 11 bases not matched to a gene. CDR1 is SGHAT and CDR2 is FQNNGV in the germline V gene. This CDR3 is CASSPSLASGRYEQYF. The CDR3 DNA reads TGTGCCAGCAGCCCTAGCCTGGCTAGCGGGAGATACGAGCAGTACTTC.

This clonotype has a single count. A much larger clone lies a single base off, so this may be a read error. V usage is TRBV11-2 and J usage is TRBJ1-2; D uncertain. Germline CDR1 reads SGHAT; CDR2 reads FQNNGV. The CDR3 loop spans 13 amino acids. The CDR3: CASSFQYQTGCTF. As DNA, the CDR3 is TGTGCCAGCAGCTTTCAGTACCAGACTGGCTGCACCTTC.

The V and J genes are TRBV20-1 and TRBJ2-3, with D maybe TRBD2 (5 bases). V lost 3 bases, J lost 2 bases, and 24 bases lay in between. The CDR3 sequence is 18 residues long. The V gene's germline CDR1 is DFQATT and CDR2 SNEGSKA (reference sequence). The CDR3 loop reads CSASAYDSEPGLTDTQYF. In DNA form, the CDR3 reads TGCAGTGCTAGTGCCTATGATTCCGAACCCGGACTCACAGATACGCAGTATTTT.

This chain joins TRBV4-1 and TRBJ2-7; TRBD1 aligns across 8 bases. The germline CDR1 and CDR2 sequences are MGHRA and YSYEKL. The CDR3 length is 15 residues. The trim removed 4 bases at V and 1 base at J, leaving 6 bases unmatched. CDR3 residues: CASSPSGQASYEQYF. In DNA form, the CDR3 reads TGCGCCAGCAGCCCATCGGGACAGGCTTCCTACGAGCAGTACTTC.

The chain links TRBV7-2 to TRBJ2-7, with TRBD2 identical over 10 bases. The J call could be wrong; TRBJ2-4 is a better fit for the DNA end. Germline V lookup: CDR1 SGHTA, CDR2 FQGNSA. This CDR3 is built from 14 residues. CDR3 in amino acids: CASRPGLASNIQYF. As DNA, the CDR3 is TGTGCCAGCAGACCGGGACTAGCGTCTAACATTCAGTACTTC.

The table lists this clonotype with a count of one. The chain is built from TRBV7-9 and TRBJ2-7; a weak D match, TRBD1 (6 bases). The CDR3 consists of 12 residues. V was cut by 5 bases and J by 11 bases, with 16 bases left in between. Germline V gene sequence: CDR1 SEHNR, CDR2 FQNEAQ (reference sequence). The CDR3, as DNA: TGTGCCAGCAGCGCCTCCGGGGACAAAGAGTACTTC. Amino acids: CASSASGDKEYF.

The sample holds a few counts of this clonotype. CDR3 protein: CASSLWDSSSGANVLTF. In DNA, the CDR3 is TGCGCCAGCAGCTTGTGGGACTCTTCTTCTGGGGCCAACGTCCTGACTTTC. The chain combines TRBV5-1 with TRBJ2-6; possible D gene TRBD2, 6 bases. The V and J ends lost 1 base and 1 base respectively, with 12 bases between them. The CDR3 covers 17 residues. Germline-derived CDR1 and CDR2 are SGHRS and YFSETQ.

The chain carries TRBV4-1 and TRBJ2-1; no firm D call. Per the germline V gene, CDR1 is MGHRA and CDR2 is YSYEKL. This CDR3 has 17 residues. V was pared by 0 bases and J by 0 bases, with 12 bases between. CDR3 amino acids: CASSQDLARSSYNEQFF. CDR3 bases: TGCGCCAGCAGCCAAGATCTGGCGCGGAGCTCCTACAATGAGCAGTTCTTC.

This clonotype was seen only once. The V and J genes are TRBV29-1 and TRBJ2-5; the match to TRBD2 covers 8 bases. Germline V lookup: CDR1 SQVTM, CDR2 ANQGSEA. The CDR3 has 14 residues. V was clipped by 3 bases and J by 4 bases; unmatched bases: 7. CDR3 residues: CSVDGESGGETQYF. DNA for the CDR3: TGCAGCGTTGACGGGGAGAGCGGGGGAGAGACCCAGTACTTC.